This record covers a single T cell receptor (beta chain). This entry comes from a study of blood T cell repertoires in COVID-19. Background on the study: From the United States, Italy and Spain came samples of acute and convalescent COVID-19. T cells, B-cell-depleted T cells, or PBMCs supplied cDNA or gDNA.

V was clipped by 4 bases and J by 6 bases, with 16 bases between them. This CDR3 has 14 residues. Germline CDR1 and CDR2: SGHRS and YFSETQ. The data were produced by immunoSEQ multiplex PCR, yet TCRdb's version contains in-frame clones alone and is incomplete. The table includes about 200,000 clones, more than 70% detected once. The receptor was isolated from a human donor in a cohort sampled during active COVID-19. The sample was peripheral blood. The rearrangement uses TRBV5-1 and TRBJ1-2; possible D gene TRBD1, 6 bases. This CDR3 reads CASSVDRSVDGYTF. CDR3 nucleotides: TGCGCCAGCAGCGTCGACAGGTCGGTAGATGGCTACACCTTC.